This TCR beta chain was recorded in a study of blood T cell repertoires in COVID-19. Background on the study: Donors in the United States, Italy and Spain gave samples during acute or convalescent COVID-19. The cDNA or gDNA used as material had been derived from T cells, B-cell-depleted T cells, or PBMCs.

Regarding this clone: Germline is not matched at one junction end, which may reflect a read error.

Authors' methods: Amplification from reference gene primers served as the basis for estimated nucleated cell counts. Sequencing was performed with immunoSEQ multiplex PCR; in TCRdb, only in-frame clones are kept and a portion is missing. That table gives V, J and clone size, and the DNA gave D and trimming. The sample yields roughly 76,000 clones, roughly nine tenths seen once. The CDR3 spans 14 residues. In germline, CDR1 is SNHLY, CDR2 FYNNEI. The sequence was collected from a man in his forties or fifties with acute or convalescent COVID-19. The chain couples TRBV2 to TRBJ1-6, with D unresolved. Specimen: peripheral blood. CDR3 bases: TGTGCCAGCAGGGAAGGGTCCGGGAATTCACCCCTCCACTTT. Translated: CASREGSGNSPLHF. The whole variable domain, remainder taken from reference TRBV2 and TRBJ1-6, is EPEVTQTPSHQVTQMGQEVILRCVPISNHLYFYWYRQILGQKVEFLVSFYNNEISEKSEIFDDQFSVERPDGSNFTLKIRSTKLEDSAMYFCASREGSGNSPLHFGNGTRLTVT.